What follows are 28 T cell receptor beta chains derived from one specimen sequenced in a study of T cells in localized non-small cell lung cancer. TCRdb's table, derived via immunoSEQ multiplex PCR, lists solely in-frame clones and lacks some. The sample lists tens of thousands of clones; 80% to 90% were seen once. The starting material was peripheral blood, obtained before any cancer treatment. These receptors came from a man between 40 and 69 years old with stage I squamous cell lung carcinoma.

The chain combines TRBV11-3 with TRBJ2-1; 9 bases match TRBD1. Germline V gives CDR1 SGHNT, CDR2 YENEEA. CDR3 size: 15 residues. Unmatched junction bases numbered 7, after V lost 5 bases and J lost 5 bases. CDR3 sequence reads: CASSPSWDRDNEQFF. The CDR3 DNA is TGTGCCAGCAGCCCGAGTTGGGACAGGGACAATGAGCAGTTCTTC.

CDR3 sequence: CASSSPRGNTEAFF. The DNA of the CDR3 is TGTGCCAGCAGTTCTCCGAGAGGGAACACTGAAGCTTTCTTT. The chain employs TRBV28 and TRBJ1-1; no reliable D call. The CDR3 length is 14 residues. Trimming pared 4 bases from V and 1 base from J, leaving 10 bases between. Germline CDR1 reads MDHEN; CDR2 reads SYDVKM.

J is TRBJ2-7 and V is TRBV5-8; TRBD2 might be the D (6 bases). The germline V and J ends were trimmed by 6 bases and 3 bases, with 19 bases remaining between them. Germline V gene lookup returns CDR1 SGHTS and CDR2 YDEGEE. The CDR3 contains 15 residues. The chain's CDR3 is CASKLSRGASYEQYF. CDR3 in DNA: TGTGCCAGCAAACTATCCCGCGGGGCGAGCTACGAGCAGTACTTC.

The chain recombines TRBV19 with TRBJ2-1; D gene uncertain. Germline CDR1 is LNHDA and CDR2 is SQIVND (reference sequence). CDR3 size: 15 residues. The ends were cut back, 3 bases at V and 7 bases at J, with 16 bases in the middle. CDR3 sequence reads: CASSMRLTPGNEQFF. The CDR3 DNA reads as TGTGCCAGTAGTATGAGGCTTACGCCCGGTAATGAGCAGTTCTTC.

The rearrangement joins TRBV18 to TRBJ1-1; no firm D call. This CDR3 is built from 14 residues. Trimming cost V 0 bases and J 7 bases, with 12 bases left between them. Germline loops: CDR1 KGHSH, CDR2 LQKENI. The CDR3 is CASSPPGERDEAFF. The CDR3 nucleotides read TGTGCCAGCTCACCACCAGGAGAAAGGGATGAAGCTTTCTTT. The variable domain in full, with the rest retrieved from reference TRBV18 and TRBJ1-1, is NAGVMQNPRHLVRRRGQEARLRCSPMKGHSHVYWYRQLPEEGLKFMVYLQKENIIDESGMPKERFSAEFPKEGPSILRIQQVVRGDSAAYFCASSPPGERDEAFFGQGTRLTVV.

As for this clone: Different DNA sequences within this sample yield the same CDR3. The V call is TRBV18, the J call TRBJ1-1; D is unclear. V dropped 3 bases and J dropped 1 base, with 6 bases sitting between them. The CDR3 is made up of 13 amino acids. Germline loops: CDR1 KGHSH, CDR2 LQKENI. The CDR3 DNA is TGTGCCAGCTCACCCGATCAGAACACTGAAGCTTTCTTT. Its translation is CASSPDQNTEAFF. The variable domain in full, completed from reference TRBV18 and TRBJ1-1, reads NAGVMQNPRHLVRRRGQEARLRCSPMKGHSHVYWYRQLPEEGLKFMVYLQKENIIDESGMPKERFSAEFPKEGPSILRIQQVVRGDSAAYFCASSPDQNTEAFFGQGTRLTVV.

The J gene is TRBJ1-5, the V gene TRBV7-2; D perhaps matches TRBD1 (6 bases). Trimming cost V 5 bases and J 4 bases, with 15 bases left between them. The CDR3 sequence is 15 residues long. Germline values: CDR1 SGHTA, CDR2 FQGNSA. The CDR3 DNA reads TGTGCCAGCAGCCAAGGGACACGGGAAAATCAGCCCCAGCATTTT. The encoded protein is CASSQGTRENQPQHF.

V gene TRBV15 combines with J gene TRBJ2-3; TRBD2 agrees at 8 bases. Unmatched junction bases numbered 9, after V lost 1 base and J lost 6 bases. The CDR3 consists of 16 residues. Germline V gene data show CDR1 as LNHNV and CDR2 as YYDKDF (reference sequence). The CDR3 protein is CATSRGSGTRLDTQYF. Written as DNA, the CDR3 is TGTGCCACCAGCAGAGGATCCGGGACTAGGCTGGATACGCAGTATTTT. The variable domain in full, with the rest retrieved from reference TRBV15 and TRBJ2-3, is DAMVIQNPRYQVTQFGKPVTLSCSQTLNHNVMYWYQQKSSQAPKLLFHYYDKDFNNEADTPDNFQSRRPNTSFCFLDIRSPGLGDTAMYLCATSRGSGTRLDTQYFGPGTRLTVL.

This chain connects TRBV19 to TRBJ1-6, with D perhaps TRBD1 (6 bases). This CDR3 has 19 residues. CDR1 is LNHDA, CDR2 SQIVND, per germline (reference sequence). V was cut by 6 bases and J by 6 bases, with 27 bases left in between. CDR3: CASRPQPHDRTRVNSPLHF. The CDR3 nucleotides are TGTGCCAGTAGACCTCAACCCCATGACAGGACCCGTGTTAATTCACCCCTCCACTTT.

The CDR3 DNA reads TGCGCCAGCAGCTTTACCGGGGAGCTGTTTTTT. Residues: CASSFTGELFF. The chain employs TRBV5-1 and TRBJ2-2; D gene ambiguous. Germline values: CDR1 SGHRS, CDR2 YFSETQ. The CDR3 has 11 amino acids. V lost 2 bases, J lost 5 bases, and 1 base lay in between.

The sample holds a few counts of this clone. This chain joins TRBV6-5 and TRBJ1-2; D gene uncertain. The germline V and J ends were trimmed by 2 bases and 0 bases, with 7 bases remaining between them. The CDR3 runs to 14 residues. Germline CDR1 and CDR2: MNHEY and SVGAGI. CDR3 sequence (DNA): TGTGCCAGCAGTTACCGATCAGCTAACTATGGCTACACCTTC. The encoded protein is CASSYRSANYGYTF.

CDR3 in DNA: TGTGCCAGCAGTGAAGCGGGGACAGGGGACTATGGCTACACCTTC. This codes for CASSEAGTGDYGYTF. The rearrangement joins TRBV6-1 to TRBJ1-2, with 10 positions matching TRBD1. V dropped 0 bases and J dropped 3; count of bases not matched to a gene: 1. CDR3 size: 15 residues. CDR1 MNHNS and CDR2 SASEGT come from the germline V gene.

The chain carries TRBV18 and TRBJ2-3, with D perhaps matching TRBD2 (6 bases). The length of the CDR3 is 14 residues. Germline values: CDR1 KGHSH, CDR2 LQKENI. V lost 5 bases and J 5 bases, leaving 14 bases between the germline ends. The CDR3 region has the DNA TGTGCCAGCTCAATCAAAGCGGGTGGAGATACGCAGTATTTT. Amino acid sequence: CASSIKAGGDTQYF. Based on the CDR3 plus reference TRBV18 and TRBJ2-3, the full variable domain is NAGVMQNPRHLVRRRGQEARLRCSPMKGHSHVYWYRQLPEEGLKFMVYLQKENIIDESGMPKERFSAEFPKEGPSILRIQQVVRGDSAAYFCASSIKAGGDTQYFGPGTRLTVL.

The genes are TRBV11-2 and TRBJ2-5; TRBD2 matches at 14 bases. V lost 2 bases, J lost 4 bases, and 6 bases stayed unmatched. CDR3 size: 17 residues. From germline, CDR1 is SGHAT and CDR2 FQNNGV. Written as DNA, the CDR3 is TGTGCCAGCAGCTTACGCCTGACTAGCGGGGGGGGAGAGACCCAGTACTTC. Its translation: CASSLRLTSGGGETQYF. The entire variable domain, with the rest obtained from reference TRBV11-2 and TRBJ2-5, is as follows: EAGVAQSPRYKIIEKRQSVAFWCNPISGHATLYWYQQILGQGPKLLIQFQNNGVVDDSQLPKDRFSAERLKGVDSTLKIQPAKLEDSAVYLCASSLRLTSGGGETQYFGPGTRLLVL.

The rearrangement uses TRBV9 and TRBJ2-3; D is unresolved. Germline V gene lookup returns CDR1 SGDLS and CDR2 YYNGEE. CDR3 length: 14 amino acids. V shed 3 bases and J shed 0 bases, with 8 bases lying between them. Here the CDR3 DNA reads TGTGCCAGCAGCGCATATCCTAGCACAGATACGCAGTATTTT. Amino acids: CASSAYPSTDTQYF.

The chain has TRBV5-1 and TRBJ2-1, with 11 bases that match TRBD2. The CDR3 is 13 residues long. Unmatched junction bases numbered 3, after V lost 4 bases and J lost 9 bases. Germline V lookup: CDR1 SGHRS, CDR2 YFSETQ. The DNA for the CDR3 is TGCGCCAGCAGCGTGGGACTAGCGGCTGAGCAGTTCTTC. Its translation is CASSVGLAAEQFF.

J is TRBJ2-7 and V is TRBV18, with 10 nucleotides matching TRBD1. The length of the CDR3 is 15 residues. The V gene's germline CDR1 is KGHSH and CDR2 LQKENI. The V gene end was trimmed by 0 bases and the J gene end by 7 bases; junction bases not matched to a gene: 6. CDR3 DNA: TGTGCCAGCTCACCACCCTCCGGACAGGGGGGGGAGCAGTACTTC. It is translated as CASSPPSGQGGEQYF.

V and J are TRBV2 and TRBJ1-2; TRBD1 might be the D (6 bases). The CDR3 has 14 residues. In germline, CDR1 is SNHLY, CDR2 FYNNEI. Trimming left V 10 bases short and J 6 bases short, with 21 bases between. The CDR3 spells CATVTRDKLHGYTF. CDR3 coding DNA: TGTGCCACCGTGACCCGGGACAAACTTCATGGCTACACCTTC.

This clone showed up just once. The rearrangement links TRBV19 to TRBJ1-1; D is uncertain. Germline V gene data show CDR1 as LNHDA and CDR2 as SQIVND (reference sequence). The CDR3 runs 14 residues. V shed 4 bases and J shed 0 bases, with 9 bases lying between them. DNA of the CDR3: TGTGCCAGTAGTAAGTTTCGTATGAACACTGAAGCTTTCTTT. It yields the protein CASSKFRMNTEAFF.

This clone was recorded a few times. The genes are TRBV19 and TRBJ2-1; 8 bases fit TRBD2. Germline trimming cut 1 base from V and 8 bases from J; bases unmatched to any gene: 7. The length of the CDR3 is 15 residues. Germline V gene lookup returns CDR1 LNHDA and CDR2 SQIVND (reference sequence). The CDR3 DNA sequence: TGTGCCAGTAGTATAGGCGGGGGGCCCGAGGATGAGCAGTTCTTC. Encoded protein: CASSIGGGPEDEQFF. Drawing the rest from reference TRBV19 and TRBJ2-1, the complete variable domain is DGGITQSPKYLFRKEGQNVTLSCEQNLNHDAMYWYRQDPGQGLRLIYYSQIVNDFQKGDIAEGYSVSREKKESFPLTVTSAQKNPTAFYLCASSIGGGPEDEQFFGPGTRLTVL.

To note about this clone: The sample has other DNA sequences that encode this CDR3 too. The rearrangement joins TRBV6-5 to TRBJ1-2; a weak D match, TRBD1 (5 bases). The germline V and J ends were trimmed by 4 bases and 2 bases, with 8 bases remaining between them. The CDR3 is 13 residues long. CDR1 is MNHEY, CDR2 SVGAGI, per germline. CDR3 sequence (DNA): TGTGCCAGCAGTTCGGGACTGAACTATGGCTACACCTTC. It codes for CASSSGLNYGYTF.

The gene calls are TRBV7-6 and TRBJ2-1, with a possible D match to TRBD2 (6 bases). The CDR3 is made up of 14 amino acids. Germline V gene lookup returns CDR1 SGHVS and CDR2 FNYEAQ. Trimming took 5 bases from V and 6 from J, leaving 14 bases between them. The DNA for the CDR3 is TGTGCCAGCAGCCCGGGACGGGGGAGCAATGAGCAGTTCTTC. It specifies CASSPGRGSNEQFF.

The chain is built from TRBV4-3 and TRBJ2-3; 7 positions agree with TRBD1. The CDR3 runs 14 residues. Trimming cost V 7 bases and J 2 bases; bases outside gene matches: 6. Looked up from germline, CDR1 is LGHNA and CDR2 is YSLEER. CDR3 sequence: CASNFDRATDTQYF. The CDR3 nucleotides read TGCGCCAGCAACTTCGACAGGGCCACAGATACGCAGTATTTT.

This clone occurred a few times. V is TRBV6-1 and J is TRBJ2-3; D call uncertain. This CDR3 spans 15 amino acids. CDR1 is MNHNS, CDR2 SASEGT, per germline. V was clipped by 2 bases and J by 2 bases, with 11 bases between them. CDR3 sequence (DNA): TGTGCCAGCAGTGAAACCCTAGAATTCACAGATACGCAGTATTTT. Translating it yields CASSETLEFTDTQYF.

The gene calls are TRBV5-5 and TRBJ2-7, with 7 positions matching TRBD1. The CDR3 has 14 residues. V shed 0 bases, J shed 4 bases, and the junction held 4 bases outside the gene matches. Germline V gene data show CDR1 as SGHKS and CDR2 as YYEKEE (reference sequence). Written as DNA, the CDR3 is TGTGCCAGCAGCTTGGAGGGGGCTAAGTACGAGCAGTACTTC. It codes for CASSLEGAKYEQYF.

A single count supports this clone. CDR3 nucleotide sequence: TGTGCCAGCAGCCACGGAGTTGGTGGCTACACCTTC. Amino acids: CASSHGVGGYTF. V gene TRBV6-5 combines with J gene TRBJ1-2; D remains unclear. Trimming shortened V by 6 bases and J by 7 bases, and 12 bases separated the two germline ends. CDR1 is MNHEY, CDR2 SVGAGI, per germline. CDR3 length: 12 residues.

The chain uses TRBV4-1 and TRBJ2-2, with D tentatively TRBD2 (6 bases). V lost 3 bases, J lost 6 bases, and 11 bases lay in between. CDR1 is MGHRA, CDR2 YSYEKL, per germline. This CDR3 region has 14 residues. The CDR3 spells CASSQRRGSGELFF. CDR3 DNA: TGCGCCAGCAGCCAGAGGCGGGGTTCCGGGGAGCTGTTTTTT.

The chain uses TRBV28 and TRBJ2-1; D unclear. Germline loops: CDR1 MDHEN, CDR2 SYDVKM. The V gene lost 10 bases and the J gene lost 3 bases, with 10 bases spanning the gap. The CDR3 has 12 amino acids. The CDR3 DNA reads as TGTGCCACCCGTCCTGACTACAATGAGCAGTTCTTC. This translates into CATRPDYNEQFF.